This T cell receptor beta chain was retrieved from a study of Graves' ophthalmopathy and Graves' hyperthyroidism. Overall study context: The blood sample was drawn at first diagnosis and before any treatment. Points from the study as a whole: Most expanded clonotypes in thyroid above 0.001 frequency also showed up in blood.

This CDR3 contains 15 residues. The junction had 6 bases not matched to a gene; V was cut back by 9 bases and J by 0 bases. The germline gives CDR1 LNHDA, CDR2 SQIVND (reference sequence). PBMCs were obtained from roughly 9.4 ml of fresh peripheral blood. As the template, RNA transcripts were used to amplify TCR beta CDR3 regions. The library came from an HTBI-primed first-round RT-PCR and a second-round multiplex PCR. TCRdb re-called the multiplex PCR reads with MiXCR, one entry per CDR3 protein. The sample yields 740,000 or so distinct CDR3 sequences, 35% to 50% seen once. As regards this clonotype: The antigen remains undetermined.

Sequencing input: peripheral blood. The J gene is TRBJ2-2, the V gene TRBV19, with 8 bases fitting TRBD1. The receptor's source is an adult man with Graves' ophthalmopathy. CDR3 protein: CASLKQGANTGELFF. The DNA for the CDR3 is TGTGCCAGCCTAAAACAGGGGGCGAACACCGGGGAGCTGTTTTTT.